This TCR beta chain was obtained from a study of blood T cell repertoires in COVID-19. Profiling relied on immunoSEQ multiplex PCR, and the TCRdb table lists in-frame clones only, not all of them. This repertoire shows more than 200,000 clones, less than 85% found once; its top ten account for approximately 2.5%. From germline, CDR1 is KGHSH and CDR2 LQKENI. The V and J ends lost 2 bases and 5 bases, in that order; junction bases with no gene match: 5. The CDR3 contains 15 residues. The sequence was collected from a woman in her 70s with active or convalescent COVID-19. Sequenced material: peripheral blood. This sequence joins TRBV18 and TRBJ2-2; 7 bases agree with TRBD1. As DNA, the CDR3 is TGTGCCAGCTCACCAGACGGACAGGCAACCGGGGAGCTGTTTTTT. Its protein is CASSPDGQATGELFF.